A selection of T cell receptor beta chains follows, all from one sample in a study of blood T cell repertoires in COVID-19. Sequencing used immunoSEQ multiplex PCR; TCRdb keeps in-frame clones, though not all of them. The table shows 200,000 or so clones, with 70% to 90% occurring only once. What was sequenced was PBMCs or T cells enriched from blood (not recorded which). The source of these receptors is a woman aged 35 to 49 with acute COVID-19. The CDR3 runs from the conserved cysteine through the conserved F or W. Each record gives: D gene, V gene, J gene, clone size, CDR3 protein, CDR3 DNA. D genes are given only for firm matches. Size is stated for part of the rows, as once, few or many counts, or as a class when the clone is expanded.

>.|TRBV5-5|TRBJ1-2|once
CASSHTDFYGYTF
TGTGCCAGCAGCCATACAGATTTCTATGGCTACACCTTC
>.|TRBV5-1|TRBJ1-2|.
CASSLWRQEYIPNYGYTF
TGCGCCAGCAGCCTGTGGAGACAGGAGTACATACCTAACTATGGCTACACCTTC
>.|TRBV3-1/TRBV3-2|TRBJ2-2|.
CASSQDSGIRNTGELFF
TGTGCCAGCAGCCAAGATTCGGGAATCCGGAACACCGGGGAGCTGTTTTTT
>.|TRBV7-2|TRBJ2-5|.
CASKPGQSQETQYF
TGTGCCAGCAAACCTGGACAGTCCCAAGAGACCCAGTACTTC
>.|TRBV29-1|TRBJ1-4|.
CSVRGVREKLFF
TGCAGCGTGCGGGGGGTCCGTGAAAAACTGTTTTTT
>TRBD2|TRBV6-7|TRBJ2-3|.
CASSYVPGLVIDTQYF
TGTGCCAGCAGTTATGTTCCGGGACTAGTGATAGATACGCAGTATTTT
>TRBD1|TRBV3-1/TRBV3-2|TRBJ2-7|.
CASSKGTGQGLGYEQYF
TGTGCCAGCAGCAAAGGGACAGGACAGGGTTTAGGCTACGAGCAGTACTTC
>.|TRBV9|TRBJ2-1|.
CASSVGQFGSNEQFF
TGTGCCAGCAGCGTAGGGCAATTTGGGAGCAATGAGCAGTTCTTC
>TRBD2|TRBV5-1|TRBJ2-5|.
CASSLVPSGVETQYF
TGCGCCAGCAGCTTGGTACCTAGCGGGGTGGAGACCCAGTACTTC
>TRBD1|TRBV6-1|TRBJ1-2|.
CASSEVVGQGLRGYTF
TGTGCCAGCAGTGAAGTAGTAGGACAGGGGCTAAGAGGCTACACCTTC
>TRBD2|TRBV28|TRBJ2-5|.
CASSATSAPQETQYF
TGTGCCAGCAGTGCCACTAGCGCCCCCCAAGAGACCCAGTACTTC
>.|TRBV6-5|TRBJ1-1|.
CASSWGGVTTEAFF
TGTGCCAGCAGTTGGGGGGGGGTAACCACTGAAGCTTTCTTT
>TRBD1|TRBV9|TRBJ1-1|.
CASSVRDRSNTEAFF
TGTGCCAGCAGCGTCCGGGACAGGTCGAACACTGAAGCTTTCTTT
>.|TRBV29-1|TRBJ1-5|.
CSVGSGDSNQPQHF
TGCAGCGTTGGGTCAGGGGATAGCAATCAGCCCCAGCATTTT
>.|TRBV6-1|TRBJ2-2|.
CASSEQENTGELFF
TGTGCCAGCAGTGAACAGGAGAACACCGGGGAGCTGTTTTTT
>TRBD1|TRBV5-6|TRBJ2-1|.
CASRLDRARGNEQFF
TGTGCCAGCAGGTTAGACAGGGCCAGGGGGAATGAGCAGTTCTTC
>TRBD1|TRBV6-9|TRBJ1-2|.
CASSSPGGYGYTF
TGTGCCAGCAGTTCTCCAGGGGGCTATGGCTACACCTTC
>.|TRBV20-1|TRBJ1-2|few
CSASQGGLKDGYTF
TGCAGTGCTAGTCAGGGCGGCCTGAAGGATGGCTACACCTTC
>.|TRBV14|TRBJ1-1|.
CASSHGASAFF
TGTGCCAGCAGCCATGGGGCAAGCGCTTTCTTT
>TRBD1|TRBV7-9|TRBJ1-4|few
CASSWGQREKLFF
TGTGCCAGCAGTTGGGGACAGAGAGAAAAACTGTTTTTT
>.|TRBV7-6|TRBJ2-2|few
CASSLSTGELFF
TGTGCCAGCAGCTTATCAACCGGGGAGCTGTTTTTT
>.|TRBV7-9|TRBJ1-5|.
CASSHGQSNQPQHF
TGTGCCAGCAGCCATGGACAGAGCAATCAGCCCCAGCATTTT
>.|TRBV9|TRBJ1-4|.
CASSAYRDGELFF
TGTGCCAGCAGCGCGTACAGGGATGGAGAACTGTTTTTT
>TRBD2|TRBV9|TRBJ2-2|.
CASNRAGGQNGELFF
TGTGCCAGCAACAGAGCGGGGGGGCAGAACGGGGAGCTGTTTTTT
>.|TRBV28|TRBJ2-1|.
CASSLPSGYNEQFF
TGTGCCAGCAGTCTCCCCTCGGGTTACAATGAGCAGTTCTTC
>.|TRBV21-1|TRBJ1-1|.
CASSKETGWNTEAFF
TGTGCCAGCAGCAAAGAGACAGGGTGGAACACTGAAGCTTTCTTT
>.|TRBV15|TRBJ1-1|once
CATSSQRVVNTEAFF
TGTGCCACCAGCAGCCAGAGGGTGGTGAACACTGAAGCTTTCTTT
>TRBD2|TRBV11-3|TRBJ2-1|once
CASSREHLAGAPSSYNEQFF
TGTGCCAGCAGCCGCGAGCATCTAGCGGGGGCGCCGAGCTCCTACAATGAGCAGTTCTTC
>.|TRBV5-6|TRBJ1-1|.
CASSPEAGLNPMNTEAFF
TGTGCCAGCAGCCCGGAGGCAGGCCTGAACCCCATGAACACTGAAGCTTTCTTT
>.|TRBV19|TRBJ1-1|.
CASSIKDIAQNTEAFF
TGTGCCAGTAGTATTAAGGACATAGCTCAGAACACTGAAGCTTTCTTT
>TRBD1|TRBV19|TRBJ2-2|.
CATTPAGTANTGELFF
TGTGCCACCACCCCTGCTGGGACAGCCAACACCGGGGAGCTGTTTTTT
>.|TRBV29-1|TRBJ2-5|.
CSVEGARETQYF
TGCAGCGTTGAGGGGGCGCGGGAGACCCAGTACTTC
>TRBD2|TRBV27|TRBJ2-1|.
CASGGPTSGGASEQFF
TGTGCCAGCGGGGGACCCACTAGCGGGGGGGCCAGTGAGCAGTTCTTC
>.|TRBV29-1|TRBJ1-2|once
CSVEGAVYGYTF
TGCAGCGTTGAAGGCGCCGTCTATGGCTACACCTTC
>.|TRBV3-1/TRBV3-2|TRBJ2-3|.
CASSQADSRGDTQYF
TGTGCCAGCAGCCAAGCGGACTCCCGTGGGGATACGCAGTATTTT
>TRBD2|TRBV11-3|TRBJ2-2|.
CASSMGLAGENTGELFF
TGTGCCAGCAGCATGGGCCTAGCGGGGGAGAACACCGGGGAGCTGTTTTTT
>.|TRBV9|TRBJ2-1|few
CASSNPRPRVSRESYNEQFF
TGTGCCAGCAGCAATCCTCGACCTAGGGTCAGCCGGGAGTCCTACAATGAGCAGTTCTTC
>TRBD2|TRBV6-6|TRBJ2-4|.
CASSITGLAGGALGAKNIQYF
TGTGCCAGCAGCATAACGGGACTAGCGGGGGGGGCTCTGGGAGCCAAAAACATTCAGTACTTC
>.|TRBV21-1|TRBJ1-5|.
CASSKGNRGTRPTVSNQPQHF
TGTGCCAGCAGCAAAGGAAATCGGGGGACCCGCCCCACTGTTAGCAATCAGCCCCAGCATTTT
>TRBD1|TRBV11-2|TRBJ1-4|.
CASSLGRGITTNEKLFF
TGTGCCAGCAGCTTAGGCAGGGGGATTACAACTAATGAAAAACTGTTTTTT
>.|TRBV10-3|TRBJ1-1|.
CAIHQPGTSGTEAFF
TGTGCCATCCACCAACCAGGGACATCCGGCACTGAAGCTTTCTTT
>.|TRBV7-9|TRBJ2-3|.
CASSLRIGGAGTDTQYF
TGTGCCAGCAGCTTAAGGATTGGCGGGGCCGGCACAGATACGCAGTATTTT
>.|TRBV7-8|TRBJ1-3|.
CASSQRTAGNTIYF
TGTGCCAGCAGCCAACGGACAGCTGGAAACACCATATATTTT
>TRBD1|TRBV9|TRBJ1-4|.
CASGETGANEKLFF
TGTGCCAGCGGAGAGACAGGGGCTAATGAAAAACTGTTTTTT
>.|TRBV5-1|TRBJ2-3|.
CASSLVPGTDTQYF
TGCGCCAGCAGCTTGGTCCCGGGCACAGATACGCAGTATTTT
>.|TRBV18|TRBJ1-2|few
CASSLTGENRYGYTF
TGTGCCAGCTCACTCACGGGAGAGAATCGGTATGGCTACACCTTC
>.|TRBV19|TRBJ1-1|.
CASSPGQFRDTEAFF
TGTGCCAGTAGTCCCGGACAGTTCAGGGACACTGAAGCTTTCTTT
>TRBD1|TRBV2|TRBJ2-1|.
CASRTDRVQGNEQFF
TGTGCCAGCAGGACGGACAGGGTCCAGGGCAATGAGCAGTTCTTC
>.|TRBV7-8|TRBJ2-3|.
CASSLRPPDSYLSTDTQYF
TGTGCCAGCAGCTTAAGGCCCCCTGACAGTTACCTTAGCACAGATACGCAGTATTTT
>TRBD1|TRBV29-1|TRBJ1-2|.
CSVEDPETGGSYGYTF
TGCAGCGTTGAAGATCCAGAGACAGGGGGAAGCTATGGCTACACCTTC
>TRBD1|TRBV5-8|TRBJ1-1|few
CASSYHRGHQNTEAFF
TGTGCCAGCAGCTACCACAGGGGGCACCAGAACACTGAAGCTTTCTTT
>TRBD1|TRBV5-1|TRBJ1-1|.
CASSAGTGFNLGTEAFF
TGCGCCAGCAGCGCAGGGACAGGGTTTAATCTGGGCACTGAAGCTTTCTTT
>.|TRBV7-8|TRBJ1-2|.
CASSSGTWGGYTF
TGTGCCAGCAGCTCGGGGACTTGGGGAGGCTACACCTTC